The present T cell receptor (beta chain) was sequenced within a study of Ad26.COV2.S vaccination and SARS-CoV-2 variants. V lost 0 bases and J 3 bases, leaving 6 bases between the germline ends. There are 13 residues in the CDR3. Germline-derived CDR1 and CDR2 are SGHKS and YYEKEE (reference sequence). The assay was immunoSEQ multiplex PCR, and TCRdb's table has in-frame clones only and misses some. The sample consists of just over 350,000 clones, about 91% of them appearing once. The sequencing used peripheral blood, collected after recovery from COVID-19. The chain combines TRBV5-5 with TRBJ2-5; D is perhaps TRBD1 (5 bases). The receptor's source is a human donor who had recovered from COVID-19. CDR3 sequence (DNA): TGTGCCAGCAGCTTGGTAGGGGAAGAGACCCAGTACTTC. Translation: CASSLVGEETQYF.